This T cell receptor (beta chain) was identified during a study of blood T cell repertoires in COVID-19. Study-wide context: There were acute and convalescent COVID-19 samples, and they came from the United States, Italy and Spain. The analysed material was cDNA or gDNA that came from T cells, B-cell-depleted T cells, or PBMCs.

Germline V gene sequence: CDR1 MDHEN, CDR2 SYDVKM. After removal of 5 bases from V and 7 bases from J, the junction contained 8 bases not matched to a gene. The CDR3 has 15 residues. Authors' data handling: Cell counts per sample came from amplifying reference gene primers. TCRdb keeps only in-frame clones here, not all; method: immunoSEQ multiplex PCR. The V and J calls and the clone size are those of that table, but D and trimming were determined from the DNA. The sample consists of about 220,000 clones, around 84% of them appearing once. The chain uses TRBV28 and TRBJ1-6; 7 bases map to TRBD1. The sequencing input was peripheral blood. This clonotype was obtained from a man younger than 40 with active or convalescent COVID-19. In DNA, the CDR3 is TGTGCCAGCAGTCCGAGGGGGCTGGGGAATTCACCCCTCCACTTT. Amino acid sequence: CASSPRGLGNSPLHF.